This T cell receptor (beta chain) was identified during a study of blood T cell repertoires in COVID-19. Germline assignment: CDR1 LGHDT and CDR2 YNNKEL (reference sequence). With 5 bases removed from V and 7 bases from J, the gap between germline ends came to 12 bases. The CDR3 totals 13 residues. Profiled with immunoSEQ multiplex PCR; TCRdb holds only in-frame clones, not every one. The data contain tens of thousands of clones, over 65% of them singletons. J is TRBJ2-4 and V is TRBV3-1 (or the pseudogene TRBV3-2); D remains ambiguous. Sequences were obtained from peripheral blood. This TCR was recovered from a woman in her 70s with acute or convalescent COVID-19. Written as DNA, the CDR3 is TGTGCCAGCAGCTCGGATGCCGGGAACATTCAGTACTTC. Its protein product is CASSSDAGNIQYF.